This passage covers 30 T cell receptor beta chains from one sample sequenced in a study of T cells after yellow fever vaccination. TCRdb used MiXCR to reprocess the 5' RACE reads, holding one entry per CDR3 protein. The sample carries some 670,000 distinct CDR3 sequences, 9% to 15% recorded once. The input for sequencing was PBMCs, taken on the day of the yellow fever booster vaccination. Receptors were obtained from a man aged 25-40 years who received the YFV17D yellow fever vaccine.

This clonotype turned up a few times. The chain carries TRBV12-3 or TRBV12-4 and TRBJ1-3; D is undetermined. V was cut by 7 bases and J by 2 bases, with 15 bases left in between. This CDR3 comprises 15 residues. CDR3 amino acids: CASTQALHTGNTIYF. The CDR3 DNA reads as TGTGCCAGCACCCAGGCTCTTCATACTGGAAACACCATATATTTT.

The chain couples TRBV4-2 to TRBJ2-1; TRBD2 matches at 9 bases. Unmatched junction bases numbered 7, after V lost 4 bases and J lost 0 bases. This CDR3 contains 17 residues. Germline assignment: CDR1 LGHNA and CDR2 YNFKEQ. The CDR3 protein is CASSPTSGRSSYNEQFF. In DNA, the CDR3 is TGTGCCAGCAGCCCGACTAGCGGAAGAAGCTCCTACAATGAGCAGTTCTTC.

This rearrangement joins TRBV20-1 to TRBJ2-5; TRBD2 matches at 14 bases. The CDR3 contains 18 residues. The germline gives CDR1 DFQATT, CDR2 SNEGSKA (reference sequence). V lost 6 bases, J lost 5 bases, and 17 bases stayed unmatched. The CDR3 spells CSAPKLTSGRASGETQYF. The CDR3 nucleotides read TGCAGTGCCCCGAAACTGACTAGCGGGAGGGCCTCAGGGGAGACCCAGTACTTC.

This clonotype was counted ten times or more. The chain is built from TRBV28 and TRBJ2-3, with no clear D. This CDR3 has 12 residues. The germline V gene has CDR1 MDHEN and CDR2 SYDVKM. Trimming left V 6 bases short and J 2 bases short, with 6 bases between. CDR3 residues: CASSPHTDTQYF. The DNA for the CDR3 is TGTGCCAGCAGCCCACACACAGATACGCAGTATTTT. The full variable domain, in which reference TRBV28 and TRBJ2-3 provide the parts outside the CDR3, is DVKVTQSSRYLVKRTGEKVFLECVQDMDHENMFWYRQDPGLGLRLIYFSYDVKMKEKGDIPEGYSVSREKKERFSLILESASTNQTSMYLCASSPHTDTQYFGPGTRLTVL.

In its sample, this clonotype was seen many times. CDR3 DNA sequence: TGCGCCAGCAGCGAGCACAATGAGCAGTTCTTC. Translated: CASSEHNEQFF. The chain links TRBV5-1 to TRBJ2-1; no firm D call. Trimming left V 4 bases short and J 5 bases short, with 4 bases between. In germline, CDR1 is SGHRS, CDR2 YFSETQ. This CDR3 comprises 11 residues.

The chain has TRBV27 and TRBJ1-5; D is perhaps TRBD1 (6 bases). Germline V CDR1 and CDR2: MNHEY, SMNVEV (reference sequence). V was shortened by 5 bases and J by 0 bases, with 11 bases between the two germline ends. The CDR3 contains 15 residues. The CDR3 reads CASSLDRYSNQPQHF. The CDR3 nucleotides are TGTGCCAGCAGTCTAGACAGGTATAGCAATCAGCCCCAGCATTTT.

This clonotype was seen a few times. J is TRBJ2-2 and V is TRBV12-3 or TRBV12-4; 7 bases agree with TRBD2. The V gene end was trimmed by 7 bases and the J gene end by 3 bases; junction bases not matched to a gene: 11. The CDR3 has 16 amino acids. CDR3 sequence (DNA): TGTGCCAGCACCCTTAGTGGGAGGGCGTACACCGGGGAGCTGTTTTTT. It specifies CASTLSGRAYTGELFF.

The rearrangement joins TRBV20-1 to TRBJ2-3, with 9 positions matching TRBD2. The CDR3 has 18 amino acids. Germline trimming cut 2 bases from V and 4 bases from J; bases unmatched to any gene: 16. Germline V gene lookup returns CDR1 DFQATT and CDR2 SNEGSKA (reference sequence). The CDR3 DNA follows: TGCAGTGCTAGACTCGGGGCCGCCGCGGGAGGGCCCCCAGATACGCAGTATTTT. This gives the protein CSARLGAAAGGPPDTQYF.

This clonotype was counted between two and nine times. CDR3 protein: CSASGGVGLDYGYTF. The CDR3 DNA reads as TGCAGTGCCTCAGGGGGAGTTGGTTTGGACTATGGCTACACCTTC. The V gene is TRBV20-1, the J gene TRBJ1-2; 7 bases map to TRBD1. The germline V gene has CDR1 DFQATT and CDR2 SNEGSKA (reference sequence). Unmatched junction bases numbered 13, after V lost 6 bases and J lost 3 bases. This CDR3 spans 15 amino acids.

The V and J genes are TRBV28 and TRBJ2-4; TRBD2 matches 8 bases. Germline lookup yields CDR1 MDHEN and CDR2 SYDVKM. This CDR3 comprises 18 residues. V shed 7 bases, J shed 1 base, and the junction held 15 bases outside the gene matches. The CDR3 region has the DNA TGTGCCAGCACCCGAATAGCGGGACCTCCTGAGGCCAAAAACATTCAGTACTTC. Its protein product is CASTRIAGPPEAKNIQYF.

The genes are TRBV20-1 and TRBJ1-1; no reliable D call. Germline CDR1 reads DFQATT; CDR2 reads SNEGSKA (reference sequence). The CDR3 length is 13 residues. Between the trimmed V and J ends, which lost 0 bases and 1 base, there was a span of 6 bases. The CDR3 reads CSARERENTEAFF. The CDR3 coding sequence is TGCAGTGCTAGAGAACGCGAGAACACTGAAGCTTTCTTT.

The rearrangement joins TRBV29-1 to TRBJ2-7; tentatively, D is TRBD1 (5 bases). Germline CDR1 reads SQVTM; CDR2 reads ANQGSEA. This CDR3 is 13 amino acids long. The V gene lost 0 bases and the J gene lost 2 bases, with 8 bases spanning the gap. CDR3 nucleotides: TGCAGCGTTGAAGAAGCCAGGGCCTACGAGCAGTACTTC. Translating it yields CSVEEARAYEQYF.

The chain is built from TRBV5-8 and TRBJ2-5; D assignment may be TRBD1 or TRBD2 (5 bases each). Germline V gene sequence: CDR1 SGHTS, CDR2 YDEGEE. V was shortened by 5 bases and J by 4 bases, with 15 bases between the two germline ends. This CDR3 region has 14 residues. CDR3 sequence (DNA): TGTGCCAGCAGGCCCGGGACCGACATAGAGACCCAGTACTTC. Translating it yields CASRPGTDIETQYF.

This clonotype was picked up one time. This rearrangement joins TRBV28 to TRBJ2-1; D is possibly TRBD1 (5 bases). Per germline, CDR1 MDHEN and CDR2 SYDVKM. The CDR3 extends over 15 amino acids. Trimming removed 5 bases at V and 8 bases at J, with 19 bases between. The CDR3 DNA follows: TGTGCCAGCAGTGCCCTCCTGGGCGAAGGGGATGAGCAGTTCTTC. This encodes CASSALLGEGDEQFF.

This chain joins TRBV12-3 or TRBV12-4 and TRBJ2-7, with 12 bases identical to TRBD2. The V gene end was trimmed by 3 bases and the J gene end by 7 bases; junction bases not matched to a gene: 19. The CDR3 length is 19 residues. CDR3 sequence reads: CASSFQRKLAGGRVLEQYF. The CDR3 nucleotides are TGTGCCAGCAGTTTCCAAAGGAAACTAGCGGGAGGACGTGTGTTGGAGCAGTACTTC.

This clonotype was observed once. This may arise from a read error, as a much more abundant clone is one base away. The chain uses TRBV7-2 and TRBJ2-1; either TRBD1 or TRBD2 may fit D (5 bases each). Germline V lookup: CDR1 SGHTA, CDR2 FQGNSA. The CDR3 is 14 amino acids. CDR3 coding DNA: TGTGCCAGCAGGGGGACGGCCCTCTACAATGAGCGGTTCTTC. This encodes CASRGTALYNERFF. Full variable domain (remainder filled in from reference TRBV7-2 and TRBJ2-1): GAGVSQSPSNKVTEKGKDVELRCDPISGHTALYWYRQSLGQGLEFLIYFQGNSAPDKSGLPSDRFSAERTGGSVSTLTIQRTQQEDSAVYLCASRGTALYNERFFGPGTRLTVL.

The chain is built from TRBV19 and TRBJ1-4; D not resolved. Trimming pared 7 bases from V and 4 bases from J, leaving 10 bases between. Germline-derived CDR1 and CDR2 are LNHDA and SQIVND (reference sequence). The CDR3 length is 13 residues. The CDR3 nucleotides read TGTGCCAGTACCAGCCGTGATAATGAAAAACTGTTTTTT. It codes for CASTSRDNEKLFF. Drawing the rest from reference TRBV19 and TRBJ1-4, the complete variable domain is DGGITQSPKYLFRKEGQNVTLSCEQNLNHDAMYWYRQDPGQGLRLIYYSQIVNDFQKGDIAEGYSVSREKKESFPLTVTSAQKNPTAFYLCASTSRDNEKLFFGSGTQLSVL.

This clonotype was detected only a few times. The chain carries TRBV12-3 or TRBV12-4 and TRBJ2-1, with 9 bases matching TRBD2. After removal of 3 bases from V and 7 bases from J, the junction contained 13 bases not matched to a gene. The CDR3 has 17 amino acids. The CDR3 DNA follows: TGTGCCAGCAGTTTCTTCTCTAGCGGGATTCTCGGGAATGAGCAGTTCTTC. It specifies CASSFFSSGILGNEQFF.

The chain employs TRBV6-1 and TRBJ2-3, with 7 bases matching TRBD1. There are 14 residues in the CDR3. The germline gives CDR1 MNHNS, CDR2 SASEGT. Unmatched junction bases numbered 11, after V lost 6 bases and J lost 8 bases. In nucleotides, the CDR3 is TGTGCCAGCAGCCCGACAGGGTCCAGGGGTACGCAGTATTTT. Its translation: CASSPTGSRGTQYF.

This clonotype was counted between two and nine times. V gene TRBV4-2 combines with J gene TRBJ2-1, with D perhaps given as TRBD1 or TRBD2 (5 bases each). The V gene lost 4 bases and the J gene lost 2 bases, with 18 bases spanning the gap. The CDR3 spans 17 residues. Per germline, CDR1 LGHNA and CDR2 YNFKEQ. In DNA form, the CDR3 reads TGTGCCAGCAGCCGTGCTTTAGGGACGGCAACCTACAATGAGCAGTTCTTC. Amino acids: CASSRALGTATYNEQFF.

J is TRBJ2-7 and V is TRBV7-3, with TRBD1 matching 8 bases. This CDR3 has 15 residues. Germline V gives CDR1 SGHTA, CDR2 FQGTGA. The junction had 5 bases not matched to a gene; V was cut back by 4 bases and J by 0 bases. The CDR3 DNA sequence: TGTGCCAGCAGCTCAGGACAGGGAAACTCCTACGAGCAGTACTTC. Its translation is CASSSGQGNSYEQYF.

This clonotype was observed a few times. The chain joins TRBV10-3 to TRBJ1-4; no firm D call. This CDR3 comprises 14 residues. Germline CDR1 ENHRY, CDR2 SYGVKD. Trimming cost V 0 bases and J 5 bases, with 7 bases left between them. CDR3 region: CAISESTGNEKLFF. The CDR3 DNA reads as TGTGCCATCAGTGAGTCGACGGGGAATGAAAAACTGTTTTTT.

In its sample, this clonotype was seen a few times. The chain carries TRBV6-2 or TRBV6-3 and TRBJ2-7; D gene ambiguous. This CDR3 is built from 11 residues. Germline CDR1 reads MNHEY; CDR2 reads SVGEGT. Trimming took off 2 bases at V and 7 bases at J, with 6 bases between the two ends. The CDR3 region has the DNA TGTGCCAGCAGTTACAGCTTGGAGCAGTACTTC. This translates into CASSYSLEQYF.

This clonotype has a count of ten or more. J is TRBJ1-2 and V is TRBV4-1, with D uncertain. The CDR3 is made up of 15 amino acids. Germline CDR1 is MGHRA and CDR2 is YSYEKL. The V gene lost 6 bases and the J gene lost 8 bases, with 22 bases spanning the gap. CDR3: CASRRVPGPFRGYTF. DNA for the CDR3: TGCGCCAGCAGACGGGTCCCCGGCCCCTTTAGGGGCTACACCTTC.

This clonotype has more than one count but fewer than ten. V is TRBV6-1 and J is TRBJ2-6; D may be TRBD2 (5 bases). Trimming removed 5 bases from V and 1 base from J, with 12 bases in between. CDR1 is MNHNS and CDR2 is SASEGT in the germline V gene. The CDR3 length is 16 residues. CDR3 loop: CASSPTEGSGANVLTF. In DNA, the CDR3 is TGTGCCAGCAGTCCTACCGAGGGTTCTGGGGCCAACGTCCTGACTTTC.

CDR3 coding DNA: TGTGCCAGCGCCGGGACTTCCGCCACTGGGGCCAACGTCCTGACTTTC. This codes for CASAGTSATGANVLTF. The chain carries TRBV6-1 and TRBJ2-6, with D perhaps matching TRBD2 (6 bases). Germline CDR1 MNHNS, CDR2 SASEGT. V dropped 8 bases and J dropped 2 bases, with 16 bases sitting between them. CDR3 size: 16 residues.

This sequence joins TRBV6-2 or TRBV6-3 and TRBJ2-2; 10 bases are shared with TRBD2. The CDR3 extends over 18 amino acids. The trim removed 5 bases at V and 0 bases at J, leaving 9 bases unmatched. Germline V CDR1 and CDR2: MNHEY, SVGEGT. The CDR3 DNA sequence: TGTGCCAGCAGTCGAGCAGGACTAGCGGAGCCGAACACCGGGGAGCTGTTTTTT. This gives the protein CASSRAGLAEPNTGELFF.

CDR3 sequence: CASGPTGNSYEQYF. CDR3 nucleotides: TGTGCTAGTGGCCCGACAGGGAATTCCTACGAGCAGTACTTC. V gene TRBV12-5 combines with J gene TRBJ2-7; TRBD1 agrees at 7 bases. The CDR3 covers 14 residues. V lost 6 bases and J lost 1; bases outside the gene matches: 6. In germline, CDR1 is LGHNT, CDR2 FRNRAP. The whole variable domain, remainder taken from reference TRBV12-5 and TRBJ2-7, is DARVTQTPRHKVTEMGQEVTMRCQPILGHNTVFWYRQTMMQGLELLAYFRNRAPLDDSGMPKDRFSAEMPDATLATLKIQPSEPRDSAVYFCASGPTGNSYEQYFGPGTRLTVT.

This chain links TRBV24-1 with TRBJ2-7; 9 nucleotides match TRBD1. V shed 3 bases, J shed 3 bases, and the junction held 5 bases outside the gene matches. The CDR3 runs 15 residues. Germline V lookup: CDR1 KGHDR, CDR2 SFDVKD. The CDR3 DNA sequence: TGTGCCACCAGTGATCCCGGGACAGGGTTCTACGAGCAGTACTTC. The encoded protein is CATSDPGTGFYEQYF.

This chain connects TRBV19 to TRBJ2-4, with a weak D call TRBD2 (6 bases). Trimming left V 6 bases short and J 6 bases short, with 12 bases between. This CDR3 has 13 residues. Germline CDR1 and CDR2: LNHDA and SQIVND (reference sequence). In DNA, the CDR3 is TGTGCCAGTAGGATCGGGAGTGGAAACATTCAGTACTTC. Translating it yields CASRIGSGNIQYF.